This TCR beta chain emerged from a study of T cells in Graves' hyperthyroidism and ophthalmopathy. Study-level points and caveats: Researchers found most expanded thyroid clonotypes above 0.001 in blood as well.

The ends were cut back, 4 bases at V and 3 bases at J, with 16 bases in the middle. Germline CDR1 is MNHNS and CDR2 is SASEGT. The CDR3 loop spans 15 amino acids. Amplified TCR beta CDR3 regions came from RNA transcripts. Primed by the HTBI set, a first-round RT-PCR was run on the TCR CDR3. A single record per CDR3 protein comes from TCRdb applying MiXCR to the multiplex PCR reads. The data contain some 600,000 distinct CDR3 sequences, approximately 15% of them singletons. This clonotype was recorded many times. Its antigen is not known. The sample taken for sequencing was blood. This receptor was identified in a woman aged 25 to 45 with Graves' hyperthyroidism that later progressed to Graves' ophthalmopathy. The genes are TRBV6-1 and TRBJ2-7; D may be TRBD1 (6 bases). This CDR3 reads CASSAPGRGSYEQYF. CDR3 nucleotide sequence: TGTGCCAGCAGTGCCCCGGGCAGGGGAAGCTACGAGCAGTACTTC.